A selection of T cell receptor beta chains follows, all from one sample in a study of blood T cell repertoires in COVID-19. Some clones are missing from TCRdb's copy, which holds only in-frame ones; the method was immunoSEQ multiplex PCR. The sample carries 250,000 to 400,000 clones, about 89% recorded once. The sample taken for sequencing was PBMCs or T cells enriched from blood (not recorded which). Source of these receptors: a man between 60 and 70 years old who had recovered from COVID-19. Both conserved end residues are part of each CDR3.

V	J	CDR3
TRBV3-1/TRBV3-2	TRBJ1-1	CASSLLVGEGQGREAFF
TRBV28	TRBJ1-2	CASSPPAAVSFNGYTF
TRBV14	TRBJ2-6	CASSLLRGAGANVLTF
TRBV6-5	TRBJ1-5	CASSYGTGPNQPQHF
TRBV12-1	TRBJ2-1	CASSFPRGEDEQFF
TRBV7-6	TRBJ2-2	CASSPGLTSRTGELFF
TRBV27	TRBJ1-5	CASGLQGDRQPQHF
TRBV3-1/TRBV3-2	TRBJ2-5	CASSQDQGIAGSQETQYF
TRBV18	TRBJ1-5	CASSQQGDNQPQHF
TRBV12-5	TRBJ2-1	CASGLVLSGSLDEQFF
TRBV7-9	TRBJ1-2	CASSRPGGGYGYTF
TRBV6-1	TRBJ1-5	CASSDSGVRPQHF
TRBV7-9	TRBJ1-2	CASSLDGTYGYTF
TRBV11-2	TRBJ2-5	CASSGGLAVNKETQYF
TRBV19	TRBJ1-4	CASTDRGNEKLFF
TRBV7-9	TRBJ1-4	CASSLGDRGGEKLFF
TRBV5-4	TRBJ2-7	CASGAGDFEQYF
TRBV10-3	TRBJ2-7	CAISEGGTGGLEQYF
TRBV19	TRBJ1-4	CASSIITGGNSPPRF
TRBV9	TRBJ1-1	CASSVGGKRAEAFF
TRBV9	TRBJ2-7	CASSAQGQGAYEQYF
TRBV7-9	TRBJ2-2	CASSIDRKNTGELFF
TRBV4-2	TRBJ1-2	CASSQVDRGRGYTF
TRBV7-3	TRBJ2-1	CASSLVSVNEQFF
TRBV5-1	TRBJ2-7	CASSLSPPGQGSYEQYF
TRBV5-4	TRBJ1-2	CATQGGLYGYTF
TRBV28	TRBJ2-7	CASSPRWGQQYF
TRBV2	TRBJ2-2	CASSGFSGMNTGELFF
TRBV27	TRBJ2-7	CASSFGTGGGEQYF
TRBV7-9	TRBJ1-4	CASSSRQGNTEKLFF
TRBV7-6	TRBJ2-2	CASSLRGSYGELFF
TRBV19	TRBJ1-5	CASTPGRGRDKVSNQPQHF
TRBV7-2	TRBJ2-7	CASSLYGSGGSYEQYF
TRBV7-9	TRBJ1-4	CASSHADRDRSEKLFF
TRBV20-1	TRBJ1-1	CSARKGTEAFF
TRBV7-3	TRBJ2-2	CASSPLGGGELFF
TRBV2	TRBJ1-2	CASSGQGPNYGYTF
TRBV11-2	TRBJ2-5	CASSAHRGETQYF
TRBV2	TRBJ2-7	CASSPTGTGYYEQYF
TRBV5-1	TRBJ2-2	CASSLGQGWSTGELFF
TRBV11-3	TRBJ2-1	CASSLVSGAKYNEQFF
TRBV15	TRBJ2-6	CATSRWGGRDSGSSGANVLTF
TRBV20-1	TRBJ2-7	CSASFQSYEQYF
TRBV28	TRBJ2-1	CASNIRGTGVNEQFF
TRBV28	TRBJ2-5	CASSPSAGIGQETQYF
TRBV7-9	TRBJ2-3	CASRTTSGSDTQYF
TRBV19	TRBJ1-1	CASSYGGMNTEAFF
TRBV7-6	TRBJ2-1	CASSPTGTSGRSEQFF
TRBV9	TRBJ1-2	CASARVSSYGYTF
TRBV7-2	TRBJ2-1	CASNQIRTGTGRGNEQFF
TRBV24-1	TRBJ2-2	CATSDPSGRNTGELFF
TRBV4-1	TRBJ1-4	CASSQVPHSLATNEKLFF
TRBV9	TRBJ2-1	CASSAGSSYNEQFF